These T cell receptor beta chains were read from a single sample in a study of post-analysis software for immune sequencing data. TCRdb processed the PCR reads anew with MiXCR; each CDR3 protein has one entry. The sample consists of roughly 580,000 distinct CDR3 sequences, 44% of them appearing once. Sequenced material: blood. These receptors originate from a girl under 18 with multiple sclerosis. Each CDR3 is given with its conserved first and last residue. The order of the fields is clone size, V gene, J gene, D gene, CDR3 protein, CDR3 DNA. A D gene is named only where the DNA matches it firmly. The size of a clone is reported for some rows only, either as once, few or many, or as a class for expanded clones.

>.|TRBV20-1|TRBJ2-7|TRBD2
CSSRRRGAYEQYF
TGCAGTTCAAGACGTCGGGGGGCCTACGAGCAGTACTTC
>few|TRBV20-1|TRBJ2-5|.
CSAQGSGQETQYF
TGCAGTGCTCAGGGGAGCGGGCAAGAGACCCAGTACTTC
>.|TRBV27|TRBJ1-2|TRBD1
CASSFGAGGGERGYTF
TGTGCCAGCAGTTTCGGGGCAGGGGGCGGCGAAAGAGGCTACACCTTC
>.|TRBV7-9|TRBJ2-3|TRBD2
CASSPPSGRAGTDTQYF
TGTGCCAGCAGCCCTCCCAGCGGGAGGGCCGGCACAGATACGCAGTATTTT
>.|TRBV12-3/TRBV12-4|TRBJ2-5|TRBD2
CASSPSGGKETQYF
TGTGCCAGCAGCCCCTCCGGGGGGAAAGAGACCCAGTACTTC
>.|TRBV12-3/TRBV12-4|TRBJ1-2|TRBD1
CASRGTDYTF
TGTGCCAGCAGGGGGACAGACTACACCTTC
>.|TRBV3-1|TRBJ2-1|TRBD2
CASSQGLAGVEQFF
TGTGCCAGCAGCCAGGGACTAGCGGGGGTGGAGCAGTTCTTC
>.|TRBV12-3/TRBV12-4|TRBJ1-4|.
CASSLGPRDEKLFF
TGTGCCAGCAGTTTAGGGCCGAGGGATGAAAAACTGTTTTTT
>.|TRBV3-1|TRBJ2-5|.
CASSQDRARLVGSQYF
TGTGCCAGCAGCCAAGATCGGGCTCGACTAGTCGGGTCCCAGTACTTC
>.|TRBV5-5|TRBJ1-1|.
CASSLEAGWIMNTEAFF
TGTGCCAGCAGCTTGGAGGCAGGGTGGATTATGAACACTGAAGCTTTCTTT
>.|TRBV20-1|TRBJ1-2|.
CSAREWGAKGYTF
TGCAGTGCTAGAGAATGGGGGGCTAAGGGCTACACCTTC
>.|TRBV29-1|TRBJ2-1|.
CSVSKTLPAWATYNEQFF
TGCAGCGTTTCAAAAACCCTCCCAGCTTGGGCCACCTACAATGAGCAGTTCTTC
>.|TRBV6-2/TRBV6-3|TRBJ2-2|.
CASSYSSGLLTGELFF
TGTGCCAGCAGTTACTCGTCGGGACTTCTCACCGGGGAGCTGTTTTTT
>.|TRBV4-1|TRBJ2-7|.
CASSQDLAGTAEQYF
TGCGCCAGCAGCCAAGATTTGGCGGGGACAGCCGAGCAGTACTTC
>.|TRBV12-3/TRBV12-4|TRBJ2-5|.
CASNHRKRIETQYF
TGTGCCAGCAACCACAGGAAAAGGATAGAGACCCAGTACTTC
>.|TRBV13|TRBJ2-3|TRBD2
CASSWFRGRARTDTQYF
TGTGCCAGCAGCTGGTTTCGCGGGAGGGCCCGCACAGATACGCAGTATTTT
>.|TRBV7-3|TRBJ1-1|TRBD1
CARTGGMNTEAFF
TGTGCTCGGACAGGGGGAATGAACACTGAAGCTTTCTTT
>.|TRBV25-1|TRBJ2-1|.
CASSGGGTVINEQFF
TGTGCCAGCAGTGGGGGCGGGACAGTAATCAATGAGCAGTTCTTC
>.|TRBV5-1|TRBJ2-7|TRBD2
CASSQRLAGGYEQYF
TGCGCCAGCAGCCAGAGACTAGCGGGAGGGTACGAGCAGTACTTC
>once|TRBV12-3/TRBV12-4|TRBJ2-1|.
CASSPNSGSGSGYNEQFF
TGTGCCAGCAGTCCCAATAGCGGTAGCGGATCGGGTTACAATGAGCAGTTCTTC
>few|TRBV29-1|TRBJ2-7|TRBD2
CSVEERGLAGAGTYEQYF
TGCAGCGTTGAAGAGAGAGGTCTAGCGGGAGCCGGCACCTACGAGCAGTACTTC
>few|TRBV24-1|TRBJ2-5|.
CATSDPKQGGQETQYF
TGTGCCACCAGTGATCCAAAGCAGGGGGGCCAAGAGACCCAGTACTTC
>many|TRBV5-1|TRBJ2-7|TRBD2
CASSLLTSGRDEQYF
TGCGCCAGCAGCCTTCTCACTAGCGGGAGGGACGAGCAGTACTTC
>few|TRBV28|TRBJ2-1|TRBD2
CASSQTSGRANEQFF
TGTGCCAGCAGCCAAACTAGCGGGAGGGCCAATGAGCAGTTCTTC
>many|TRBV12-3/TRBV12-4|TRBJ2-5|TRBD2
CASANSGVQETQYF
TGTGCCTCCGCCAATAGCGGGGTACAAGAGACCCAGTACTTC
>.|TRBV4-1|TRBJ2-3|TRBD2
CASSQERGGILTDTQYF
TGCGCCAGCAGCCAAGAGCGGGGGGGGATCCTCACAGATACGCAGTATTTT
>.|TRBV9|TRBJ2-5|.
CASSTNQRSNEQYF
TGTGCCAGCAGCACCAACCAGAGGTCAAATGAGCAGTACTTC
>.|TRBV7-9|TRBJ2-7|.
CASSQPGLGSHEQYF
TGTGCCAGCAGCCAGCCGGGACTGGGGTCGCACGAGCAGTACTTC
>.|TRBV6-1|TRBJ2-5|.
CASSEGRWETQYF
TGTGCCAGCAGTGAAGGGCGGTGGGAGACCCAGTACTTC
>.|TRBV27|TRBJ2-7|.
CASSRPSTDEQYF
TGTGCCAGCAGCCGACCCTCGACAGACGAGCAGTACTTC
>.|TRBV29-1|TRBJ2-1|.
CSISFSPNEQFF
TGCAGCATCTCCTTCTCGCCCAATGAGCAGTTCTTC
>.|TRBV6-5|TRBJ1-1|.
CASRLTGNTEAFF
TGTGCCAGCAGGCTCACAGGGAACACTGAAGCTTTCTTT
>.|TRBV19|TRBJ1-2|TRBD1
CASSTTGTAYGYTF
TGTGCCAGTAGTACGACCGGGACAGCCTATGGCTACACCTTC
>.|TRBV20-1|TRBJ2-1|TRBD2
CSAPGPLAGALYNEQFF
TGCAGTGCCCCCGGCCCCCTAGCGGGGGCACTATACAATGAGCAGTTCTTC
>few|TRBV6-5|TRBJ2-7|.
CASSLGFQRDEQYF
TGTGCCAGCAGTTTAGGGTTCCAGCGGGACGAGCAGTACTTC
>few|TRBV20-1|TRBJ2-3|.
CSASIDGTDTQYF
TGCAGTGCTAGTATCGACGGCACAGATACGCAGTATTTT
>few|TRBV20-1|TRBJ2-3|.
CSARALDTQYF
TGCAGTGCTAGGGCCCTGGATACGCAGTATTTT
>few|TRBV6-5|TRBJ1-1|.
CASSPTIGNTEAFF
TGTGCCAGCAGCCCAACAATAGGGAACACTGAAGCTTTCTTT
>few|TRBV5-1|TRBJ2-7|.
CASSSDLQRVRGEQYF
TGCGCCAGCAGCTCGGACTTACAACGGGTTCGGGGCGAGCAGTACTTC
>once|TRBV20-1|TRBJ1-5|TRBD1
CSVRDRPSSQPQHF
TGCAGTGTTAGGGACAGGCCTTCTTCTCAGCCCCAGCATTTT
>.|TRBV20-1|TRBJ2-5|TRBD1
CSASQGPGTGGDEQYF
TGCAGTGCTAGTCAGGGGCCCGGGACAGGGGGCGATGAGCAGTACTTC
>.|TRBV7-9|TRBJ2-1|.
CASSSGTLNEQFF
TGTGCCAGCAGCTCCGGGACGCTCAATGAGCAGTTCTTC
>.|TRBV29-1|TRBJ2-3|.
CSVGARSGDTQYF
TGCAGCGTCGGCGCGAGGTCTGGAGATACGCAGTATTTT
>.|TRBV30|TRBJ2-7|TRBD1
CAWGTGTGNYEQYF
TGTGCCTGGGGAACCGGGACAGGGAACTACGAGCAGTACTTC
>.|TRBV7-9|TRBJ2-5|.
CASSYPGRGEETQYF
TGTGCCAGCAGCTATCCGGGCCGAGGGGAGGAGACCCAGTACTTC